The clone carrying this T cell receptor (beta chain) was detected only a few times. These data are taken from a study of beta chain features in type 1 diabetes. Since all of the isolated RNA was reverse transcribed, expressed TCRB transcripts were what got sequenced. Roughly 3.5 million reads per sample were averaged for naive, central memory and regulatory samples. The repertoire was sequenced with immunoSEQ multiplex PCR; TCRdb's copy has only in-frame clones and lacks some. The table has more than 300,000 clones, over 13% seen once. The CDR3 is 14 residues long. With V trimmed by 3 bases and J by 4 bases, 4 bases remained unmatched. From germline, CDR1 is SGHTA and CDR2 FQGNSA.

The source is a woman between 18 and 30 years old in good health. The V call is TRBV7-2, the J call TRBJ2-5; 8 bases line up with TRBD2. Material: naive CD4+ T cells from blood. CDR3: CASSLGGGRETQYF. The CDR3 DNA follows: TGTGCCAGCAGCTTGGGCGGGGGGAGAGAGACCCAGTACTTC.